These T cell receptor beta chains were read from a single sample in a study of memory CD4+ T cells and cytomegalovirus serostatus. Here immunoSEQ multiplex PCR was the method, and the copy in TCRdb shows in-frame clones only, minus some. The sample includes over 65,000 clones, 80% seen only once; the top ten take about 0.72%. The sequenced sample consisted of memory CD4+ T cells from blood. Source of these receptors: an adult in good health and CMV-seronegative. CDR3s include the opening cysteine and the closing phenylalanine or tryptophan. Each record gives: V gene, J gene, D gene, clone size, CDR3 protein, CDR3 DNA. D genes are given only for firm matches. Size tells how often a clone was seen (once, few, many) or the class of an expanded clone, and some rows leave it out.

V: TRBV20-1; J: TRBJ1-4; D: -; size: -; CDR3: CGGRMDEKLFF; DNA: TGCGGGGGACGGATGGATGAAAAACTGTTTTTT
V: TRBV6-5; J: TRBJ1-4; D: -; size: -; CDR3: CASSYSYGTNEKLFF; DNA: TGTGCCAGCAGTTACTCTTATGGAACTAATGAAAAACTGTTTTTT
V: TRBV7-2; J: TRBJ2-2; D: -; size: -; CDR3: CASSLGSNLYTGELFF; DNA: TGTGCCAGCAGCTTGGGATCGAACCTTTACACCGGGGAGCTGTTTTTT
V: TRBV9; J: TRBJ1-6; D: TRBD1; size: -; CDR3: CASSASGTGQNSPLHF; DNA: TGTGCCAGCAGCGCCTCCGGGACAGGGCAAAATTCACCCCTCCACTTT
V: TRBV19; J: TRBJ2-5; D: TRBD1; size: few; CDR3: CASWDRTGGAETQYF; DNA: TGTGCCAGTTGGGATAGAACAGGGGGCGCGGAGACCCAGTACTTC
V: TRBV5-1; J: TRBJ2-1; D: -; size: -; CDR3: CASSLEWPGPENEQFF; DNA: TGCGCCAGCAGCTTGGAATGGCCAGGGCCGGAGAATGAGCAGTTCTTC
V: TRBV6-4; J: TRBJ1-5; D: -; size: -; CDR3: CASSSRENQPQHF; DNA: TGTGCCAGCAGTTCCAGAGAGAATCAGCCCCAGCATTTT
V: TRBV14; J: TRBJ2-3; D: -; size: -; CDR3: CASSHQGGTYGTDTQYF; DNA: TGTGCCAGCAGCCACCAGGGGGGGACTTATGGCACAGATACGCAGTATTTT
V: TRBV9; J: TRBJ2-5; D: TRBD2; size: -; CDR3: CASSVATGPGGAQYF; DNA: TGTGCCAGCAGCGTAGCGACTGGGCCGGGGGGGGCCCAGTACTTC
V: TRBV7-9; J: TRBJ2-7; D: -; size: -; CDR3: CASSLDGGGEQYF; DNA: TGTGCCAGCAGCTTAGACGGAGGGGGGGAGCAGTACTTC
V: TRBV28; J: TRBJ2-6; D: -; size: -; CDR3: CASQQGTGANVLTF; DNA: TGTGCCAGTCAACAGGGCACTGGGGCCAACGTCCTGACTTTC
V: TRBV15; J: TRBJ1-2; D: -; size: -; CDR3: CATSRDRLPGGYTF; DNA: TGTGCCACCAGCAGAGACCGGTTACCCGGCGGCTACACCTTC
V: TRBV30; J: TRBJ2-7; D: -; size: few; CDR3: CAWSVEGFSEQYF; DNA: TGTGCCTGGAGTGTTGAAGGGTTCAGCGAGCAGTACTTC
V: TRBV18; J: TRBJ1-4; D: -; size: -; CDR3: CASSPGAEEKLFF; DNA: TGTGCCAGCTCACCAGGGGCGGAAGAAAAACTGTTTTTT
V: TRBV27; J: TRBJ2-3; D: -; size: -; CDR3: CASSSISTDTQYF; DNA: TGTGCCAGCAGTTCGATTAGCACAGATACGCAGTATTTT
V: TRBV30; J: TRBJ1-3; D: -; size: -; CDR3: CAWSFDSVSGNTIYF; DNA: TGTGCCTGGAGTTTCGATTCGGTCTCTGGAAACACCATATATTTT
V: TRBV5-1; J: TRBJ1-1; D: TRBD1; size: -; CDR3: CASSRGQGSLNTEAFF; DNA: TGCGCCAGCAGCCGGGGACAGGGATCATTGAACACTGAAGCTTTCTTT
V: TRBV30; J: TRBJ1-3; D: -; size: -; CDR3: CAWSVPGSTAGNTIYF; DNA: TGTGCCTGGAGTGTTCCGGGATCAACGGCTGGGAACACCATATATTTT
V: TRBV7-2; J: TRBJ2-3; D: TRBD2; size: -; CDR3: CASSSLGGVADTQYF; DNA: TGTGCCAGCAGCTCACTCGGGGGGGTCGCAGATACGCAGTATTTT
V: TRBV6-5; J: TRBJ1-6; D: -; size: -; CDR3: CASSLMINSPLHF; DNA: TGTGCCAGCAGTCTCATGATAAATTCACCCCTCCACTTT
V: TRBV5-1; J: TRBJ2-1; D: TRBD2; size: -; CDR3: CASRPIAGLGNEQFF; DNA: TGCGCCAGCCGGCCAATAGCGGGGCTCGGCAATGAGCAGTTCTTC
V: TRBV7-9; J: TRBJ1-2; D: TRBD1; size: few; CDR3: CASSVRQGRYGYTF; DNA: TGTGCCAGCAGCGTAAGACAGGGAAGGTATGGCTACACCTTC
V: TRBV19; J: TRBJ2-7; D: -; size: few; CDR3: CASTDSYEQYF; DNA: TGTGCCTCGACAGACTCCTACGAGCAGTACTTC
V: TRBV18; J: TRBJ2-7; D: TRBD1; size: -; CDR3: CASSDMGQLTYEQYF; DNA: TGTGCCAGCTCAGATATGGGACAGTTGACCTACGAGCAGTACTTC
V: TRBV29-1; J: TRBJ1-4; D: TRBD1; size: -; CDR3: CSARQGAGEKLFF; DNA: TGCAGCGCCCGACAGGGGGCGGGGGAAAAACTGTTTTTT
V: TRBV5-6; J: TRBJ2-7; D: -; size: -; CDR3: CASSRSGSSYEQYF; DNA: TGTGCCAGCAGTCGTAGCGGAAGCTCCTACGAGCAGTACTTC
V: TRBV30; J: TRBJ1-3; D: -; size: -; CDR3: CAWAQGRTGNTIYF; DNA: TGTGCCTGGGCACAGGGAAGGACTGGAAACACCATATATTTT
V: TRBV5-1; J: TRBJ2-7; D: -; size: few; CDR3: CASSLYRDEQYF; DNA: TGCGCCAGCAGCTTGTACAGGGACGAGCAGTACTTC